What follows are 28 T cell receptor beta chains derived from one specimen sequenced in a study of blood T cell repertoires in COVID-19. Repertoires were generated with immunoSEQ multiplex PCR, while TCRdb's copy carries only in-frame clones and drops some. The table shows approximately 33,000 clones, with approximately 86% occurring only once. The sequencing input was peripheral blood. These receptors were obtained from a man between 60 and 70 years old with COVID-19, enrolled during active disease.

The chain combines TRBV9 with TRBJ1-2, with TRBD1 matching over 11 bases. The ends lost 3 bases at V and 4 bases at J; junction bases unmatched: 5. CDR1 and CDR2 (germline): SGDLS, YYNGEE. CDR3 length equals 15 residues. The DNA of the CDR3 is TGTGCCAGCAGCGGGGACAGGGGGAACGGCTATGGCTACACCTTC. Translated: CASSGDRGNGYGYTF.

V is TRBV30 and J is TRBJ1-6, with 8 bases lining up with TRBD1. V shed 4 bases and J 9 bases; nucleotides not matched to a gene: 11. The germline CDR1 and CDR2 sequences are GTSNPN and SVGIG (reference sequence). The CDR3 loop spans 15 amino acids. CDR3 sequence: CAWTLAGGRGSPLHF. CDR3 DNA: TGTGCCTGGACCCTCGCAGGGGGCCGGGGTTCACCCCTCCACTTT.

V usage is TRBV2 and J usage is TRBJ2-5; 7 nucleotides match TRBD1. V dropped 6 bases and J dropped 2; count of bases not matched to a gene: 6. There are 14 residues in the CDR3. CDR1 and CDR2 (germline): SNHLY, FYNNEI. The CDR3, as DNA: TGTGCCAGCAGCGTTGGGACAGTACAAGAGACCCAGTACTTC. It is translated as CASSVGTVQETQYF.

CDR3 in DNA: TGCAGTGCTAGTTTGGCGAACACTGAAGCTTTCTTT. It codes for CSASLANTEAFF. The V gene is TRBV20-1, the J gene TRBJ1-1; D unclear. CDR1 and CDR2 from the germline V gene are DFQATT and SNEGSKA (reference sequence). The CDR3 runs 12 residues. The ends were cut back, 3 bases at V and 1 base at J, with 6 bases in the middle.

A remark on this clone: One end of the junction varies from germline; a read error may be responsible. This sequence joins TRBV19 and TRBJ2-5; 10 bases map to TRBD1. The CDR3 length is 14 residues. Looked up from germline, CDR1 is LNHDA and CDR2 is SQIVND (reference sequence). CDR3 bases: TGTGCCAGCAGTAAAGACAGGGGGCAGGAGACCCAGTACTTC. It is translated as CASSKDRGQETQYF.

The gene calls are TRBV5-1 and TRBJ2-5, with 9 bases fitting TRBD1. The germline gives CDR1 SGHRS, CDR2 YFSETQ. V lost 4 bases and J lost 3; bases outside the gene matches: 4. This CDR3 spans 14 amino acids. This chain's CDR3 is CASSKGQGEETQYF. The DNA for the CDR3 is TGCGCCAGCAGCAAGGGACAGGGTGAAGAGACCCAGTACTTC.

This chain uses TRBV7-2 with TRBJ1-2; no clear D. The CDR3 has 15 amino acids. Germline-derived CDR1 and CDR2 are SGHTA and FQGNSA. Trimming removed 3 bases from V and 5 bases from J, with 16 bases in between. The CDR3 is CASSFSAVGGYGYTF. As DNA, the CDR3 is TGTGCCAGCAGCTTTAGTGCGGTCGGTGGATATGGCTACACCTTC. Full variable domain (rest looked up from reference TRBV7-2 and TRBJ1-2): GAGVSQSPSNKVTEKGKDVELRCDPISGHTALYWYRQSLGQGLEFLIYFQGNSAPDKSGLPSDRFSAERTGGSVSTLTIQRTQQEDSAVYLCASSFSAVGGYGYTFGSGTRLTVV.

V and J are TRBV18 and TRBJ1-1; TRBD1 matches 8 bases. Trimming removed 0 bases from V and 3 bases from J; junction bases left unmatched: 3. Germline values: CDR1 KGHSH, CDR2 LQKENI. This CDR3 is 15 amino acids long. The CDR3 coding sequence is TGTGCCAGCTCACCACCTCAGGGGGCTGACACTGAAGCTTTCTTT. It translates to CASSPPQGADTEAFF.

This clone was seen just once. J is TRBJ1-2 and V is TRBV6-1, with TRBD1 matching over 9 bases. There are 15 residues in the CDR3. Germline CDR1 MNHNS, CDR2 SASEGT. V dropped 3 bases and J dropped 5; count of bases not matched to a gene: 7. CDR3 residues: CASSDTGTGIYGYTF. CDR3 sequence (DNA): TGTGCCAGCAGTGACACCGGGACAGGGATTTATGGCTACACCTTC.

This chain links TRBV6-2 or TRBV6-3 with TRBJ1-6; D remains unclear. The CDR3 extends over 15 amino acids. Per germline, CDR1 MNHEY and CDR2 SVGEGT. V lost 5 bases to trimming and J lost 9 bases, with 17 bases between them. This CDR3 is CASSPFLGLSSPLHF. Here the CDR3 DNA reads TGTGCCAGCAGTCCCTTTCTGGGCCTCTCTTCACCCCTCCACTTT.

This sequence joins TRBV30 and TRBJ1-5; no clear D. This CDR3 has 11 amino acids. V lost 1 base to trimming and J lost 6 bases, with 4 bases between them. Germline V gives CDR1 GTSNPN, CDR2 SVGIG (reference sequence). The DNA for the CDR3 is TGTGCCTGGAGTGATCGTCAGCCCCAGCATTTT. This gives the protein CAWSDRQPQHF.

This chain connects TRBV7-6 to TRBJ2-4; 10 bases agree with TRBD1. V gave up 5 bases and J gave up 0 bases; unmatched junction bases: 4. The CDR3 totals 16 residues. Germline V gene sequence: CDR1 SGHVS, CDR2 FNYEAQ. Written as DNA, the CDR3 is TGTGCCAGCAGCCCTGGGACAGGGGCAGCCAAAAACATTCAGTACTTC. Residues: CASSPGTGAAKNIQYF.

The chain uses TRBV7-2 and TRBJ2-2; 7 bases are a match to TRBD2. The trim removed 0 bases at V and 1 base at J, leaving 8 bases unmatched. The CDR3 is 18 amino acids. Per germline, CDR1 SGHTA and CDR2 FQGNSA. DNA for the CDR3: TGTGCCAGCAGCTTAGCGCAGTCTAGCGGAAGGAACACCGGGGAGCTGTTTTTT. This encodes CASSLAQSSGRNTGELFF.

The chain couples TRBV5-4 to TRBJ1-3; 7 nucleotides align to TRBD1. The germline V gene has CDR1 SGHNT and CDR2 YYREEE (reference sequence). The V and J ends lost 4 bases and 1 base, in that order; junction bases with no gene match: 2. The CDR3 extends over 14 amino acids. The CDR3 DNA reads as TGTGCCAGCAGCCCGACAGGGTCTGGAAACACCATATATTTT. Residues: CASSPTGSGNTIYF.

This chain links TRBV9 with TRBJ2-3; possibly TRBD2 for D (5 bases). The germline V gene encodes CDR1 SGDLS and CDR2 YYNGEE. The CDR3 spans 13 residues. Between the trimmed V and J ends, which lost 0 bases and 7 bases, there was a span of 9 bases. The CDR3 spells CASSVEVGNTQYF. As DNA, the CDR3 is TGTGCCAGCAGCGTAGAGGTCGGGAATACGCAGTATTTT.

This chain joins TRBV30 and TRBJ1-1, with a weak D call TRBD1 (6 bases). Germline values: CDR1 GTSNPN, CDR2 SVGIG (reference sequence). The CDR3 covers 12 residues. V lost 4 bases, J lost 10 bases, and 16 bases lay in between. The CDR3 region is CAWTTSQGRAFF. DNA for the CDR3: TGTGCCTGGACTACCAGTCAGGGGCGAGCTTTCTTT.

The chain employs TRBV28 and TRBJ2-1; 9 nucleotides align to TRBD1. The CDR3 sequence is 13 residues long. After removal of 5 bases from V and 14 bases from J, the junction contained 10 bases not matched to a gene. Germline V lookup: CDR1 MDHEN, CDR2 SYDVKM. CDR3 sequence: CASSSNRGLFKFF. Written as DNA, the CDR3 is TGTGCCAGCAGTAGCAACAGGGGGCTCTTTAAGTTCTTC.

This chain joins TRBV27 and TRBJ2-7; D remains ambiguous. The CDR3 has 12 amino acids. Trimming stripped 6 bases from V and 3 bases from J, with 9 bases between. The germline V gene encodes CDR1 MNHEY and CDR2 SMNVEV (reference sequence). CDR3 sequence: CASSASGYEQYF. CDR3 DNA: TGTGCCAGCAGCGCTTCAGGCTACGAGCAGTACTTC.

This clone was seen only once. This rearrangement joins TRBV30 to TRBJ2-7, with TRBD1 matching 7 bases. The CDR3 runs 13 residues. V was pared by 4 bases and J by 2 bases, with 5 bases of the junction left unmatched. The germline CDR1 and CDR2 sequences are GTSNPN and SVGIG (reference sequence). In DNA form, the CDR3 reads TGTGCCTGGAACAGGGGCGGACCCTACGAGCAGTACTTC. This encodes CAWNRGGPYEQYF.

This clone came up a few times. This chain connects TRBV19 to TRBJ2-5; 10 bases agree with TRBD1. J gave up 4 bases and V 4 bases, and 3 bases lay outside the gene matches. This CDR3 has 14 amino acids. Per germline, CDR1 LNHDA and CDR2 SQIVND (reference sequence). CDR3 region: CASSKTGGTETQYF. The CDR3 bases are TGTGCCAGTAGTAAGACAGGGGGCACAGAGACCCAGTACTTC.

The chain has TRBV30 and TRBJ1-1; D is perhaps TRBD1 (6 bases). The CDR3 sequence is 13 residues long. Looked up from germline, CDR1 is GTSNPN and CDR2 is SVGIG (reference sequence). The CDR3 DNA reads TGTGTCTTCACCGGGACATATTTTACTGAAGCTTTCTTT. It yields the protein CVFTGTYFTEAFF.

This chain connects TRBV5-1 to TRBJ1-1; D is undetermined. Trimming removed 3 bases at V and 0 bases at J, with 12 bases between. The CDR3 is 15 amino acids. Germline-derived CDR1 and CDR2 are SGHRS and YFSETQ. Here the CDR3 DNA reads TGCGCCAGCAGCTCCCGGGGAGGACTGAACACTGAAGCTTTCTTT. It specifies CASSSRGGLNTEAFF.

CDR3 sequence (DNA): TGTGCCAGCAGCGAGGAACCTAGCAATCAGCCCCAGCATTTT. Residues: CASSEEPSNQPQHF. V is TRBV27 and J is TRBJ1-5, with D unresolved. This CDR3 contains 14 residues. The germline gives CDR1 MNHEY, CDR2 SMNVEV (reference sequence). Between the trimmed V and J ends, which lost 6 bases and 0 bases, there was a span of 9 bases.

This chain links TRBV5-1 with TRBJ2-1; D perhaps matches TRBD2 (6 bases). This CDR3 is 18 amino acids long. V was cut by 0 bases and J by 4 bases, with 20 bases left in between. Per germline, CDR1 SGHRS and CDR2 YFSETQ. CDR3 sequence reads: CASSLGGDGNPQYNEQFF. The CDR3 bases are TGCGCCAGCAGCTTGGGGGGGGACGGGAACCCCCAATACAATGAGCAGTTCTTC.

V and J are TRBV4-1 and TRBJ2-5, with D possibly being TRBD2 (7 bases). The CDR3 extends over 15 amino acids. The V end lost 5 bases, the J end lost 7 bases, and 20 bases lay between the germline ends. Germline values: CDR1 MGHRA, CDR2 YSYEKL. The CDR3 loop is CASSLLSGQRGTQYF. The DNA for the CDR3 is TGCGCCAGCAGCTTACTCTCCGGACAGCGGGGGACCCAGTACTTC.

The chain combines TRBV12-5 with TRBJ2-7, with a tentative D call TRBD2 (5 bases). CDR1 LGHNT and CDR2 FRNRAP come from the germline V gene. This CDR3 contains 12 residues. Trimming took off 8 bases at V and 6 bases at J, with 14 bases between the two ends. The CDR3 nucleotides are TGTGCTAGTCGGGAAGGGTATGGCGAGCAGTACTTC. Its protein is CASREGYGEQYF.

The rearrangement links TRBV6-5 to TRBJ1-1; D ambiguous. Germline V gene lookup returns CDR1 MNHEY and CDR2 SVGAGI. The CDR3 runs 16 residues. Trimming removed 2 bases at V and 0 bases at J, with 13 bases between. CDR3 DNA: TGTGCCAGCAGTTACCTCGCGGGAGGGATGAACACTGAAGCTTTCTTT. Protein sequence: CASSYLAGGMNTEAFF.

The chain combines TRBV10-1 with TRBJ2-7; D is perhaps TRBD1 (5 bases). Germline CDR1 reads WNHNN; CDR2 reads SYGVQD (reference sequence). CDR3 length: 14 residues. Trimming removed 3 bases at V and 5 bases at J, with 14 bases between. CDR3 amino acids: CASSERTDRNEQYF. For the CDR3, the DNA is TGCGCCAGCAGTGAACGTACCGACAGAAACGAGCAGTACTTC.